Below, 23 T cell receptor beta chains from the same sample are listed, as sequenced in a study of blood T cell repertoires in COVID-19. The protocol was immunoSEQ multiplex PCR, while the TCRdb copy is restricted to in-frame clones and leaves out a portion. The data contain around 150,000 clones, roughly 90% of them singletons. Sequenced material: PBMCs or T cells enriched from blood (not recorded which). Receptor source: a woman between 50 and 59 years old who had recovered from COVID-19.

DNA for the CDR3: TGTGCCAGCACCCGCGGGACAGGGGAAACCAAGCAGTACTTC. Translating it yields CASTRGTGETKQYF. V gene TRBV27 combines with J gene TRBJ2-7, with 10 nucleotides matching TRBD1. The CDR3 totals 14 residues. Germline V gives CDR1 MNHEY, CDR2 SMNVEV (reference sequence). V lost 7 bases and J lost 8; bases outside the gene matches: 11.

The chain couples TRBV2 to TRBJ1-6; 9 positions match TRBD1. This CDR3 spans 15 amino acids. Germline V gives CDR1 SNHLY, CDR2 FYNNEI. Unmatched junction bases numbered 9, after V lost 5 bases and J lost 10 bases. CDR3 DNA: TGTGCCAGCAGTTATACAGGGGGCGTAGGCTCACCCCTCCACTTT. This sequence encodes CASSYTGGVGSPLHF.

The chain uses TRBV18 and TRBJ2-3; 11 bases are a match to TRBD2. J gave up 2 bases and V 2 bases, and 3 bases lay outside the gene matches. The CDR3 runs to 16 residues. CDR1 and CDR2 from the germline V gene are KGHSH and LQKENI. As DNA, the CDR3 is TGTGCCAGCTCACCAAGACTAGCGGGGACCACAGATACGCAGTATTTT. It codes for CASSPRLAGTTDTQYF.

The V and J genes are TRBV30 and TRBJ2-1; 11 nucleotides line up with TRBD2. The CDR3 spans 14 residues. J gave up 6 bases and V 2 bases, and 3 bases lay outside the gene matches. CDR1 and CDR2 (germline): GTSNPN, SVGIG (reference sequence). Written as DNA, the CDR3 is TGTGCCTGGAGTCTCACTAGCGGGGGCAATGAGCAGTTCTTC. It translates to CAWSLTSGGNEQFF.

This clone is a singleton in its sample. CDR3 protein: CASRSRDRGNQPQHF. The CDR3 nucleotides read TGTGCCAGTAGGTCGCGGGACAGGGGCAATCAGCCCCAGCATTTT. The rearrangement uses TRBV19 and TRBJ1-5; 9 bases map to TRBD1. V shed 6 bases and J 2 bases; nucleotides not matched to a gene: 5. CDR1 LNHDA and CDR2 SQIVND come from the germline V gene (reference sequence). This CDR3 is 15 amino acids long.

The chain recombines TRBV7-3 with TRBJ2-7, with D perhaps TRBD2 (6 bases). The CDR3 has 12 amino acids. Trimming removed 5 bases at V and 7 bases at J, with 12 bases between. CDR1 is SGHTA and CDR2 is FQGTGA in the germline V gene. The CDR3 here is CASSLSGGEQYF. The CDR3 DNA reads as TGTGCCAGCAGCCTAAGTGGGGGGGAGCAGTACTTC.

The V call is TRBV6-2 or TRBV6-3, the J call TRBJ2-1, with D maybe TRBD2 (8 bases). Germline CDR1 is MNHEY and CDR2 is SVGEGT. V lost 5 bases to trimming and J lost 7 bases, with 15 bases between them. The CDR3 contains 14 residues. CDR3 protein: CASSPGQRGNEQFF. CDR3 DNA sequence: TGTGCCAGCAGTCCGGGACAGCGGGGGAATGAGCAGTTCTTC.

The sample holds one count of this clone. This rearrangement joins TRBV10-3 to TRBJ1-4, with D possibly TRBD1 on 5 matching bases. V lost 11 bases and J 0 bases, leaving 31 bases between the germline ends. The germline CDR1 and CDR2 sequences are ENHRY and SYGVKD. CDR3 length: 20 residues. CDR3 nucleotides: TGTGCCCTCAAGGAATCCGGGACGGGGGGAAAGATCACAACTAATGAAAAACTGTTTTTT. It yields the protein CALKESGTGGKITTNEKLFF.

Details on this clone: Being one base from a much bigger clone, this may be a read error. The chain is built from TRBV5-1 and TRBJ2-7; no clear D. Per the germline V gene, CDR1 is SGHRS and CDR2 is YFSETQ. The length of the CDR3 is 11 residues. V lost 3 bases and J lost 1, with 2 bases in between. The CDR3 coding sequence is TGCGCCAGCAGCTCTTCCTACGAGCAGTACTTC. Protein product: CASSSSYEQYF.

The V call is TRBV24-1, the J call TRBJ2-4, with 7 nucleotides matching TRBD1. Germline V CDR1 and CDR2: KGHDR, SFDVKD. V lost 3 bases and J lost 8; bases outside the gene matches: 9. The CDR3 is made up of 15 amino acids. The CDR3: CATSDPGQPGDIQYF. The CDR3 nucleotides are TGTGCCACCAGTGATCCGGGACAGCCTGGGGACATTCAGTACTTC.

The rearrangement joins TRBV9 to TRBJ2-1; perhaps TRBD2 as D (6 bases). V lost 3 bases to trimming and J lost 12 bases, with 16 bases between them. This CDR3 has 13 residues. Germline V CDR1 and CDR2: SGDLS, YYNGEE. The CDR3 sequence: CASSGVSEEGQFF. The DNA of the CDR3 is TGTGCCAGCAGCGGAGTCTCGGAGGAGGGGCAGTTCTTC. The complete variable domain, with remaining parts taken from reference TRBV9 and TRBJ2-1, reads DSGVTQTPKHLITATGQRVTLRCSPRSGDLSVYWYQQSLDQGLQFLIQYYNGEERAKGNILERFSAQQFPDLHSELNLSSLELGDSALYFCASSGVSEEGQFFGPGTRLTVL.

The chain carries TRBV6-1 and TRBJ2-7; D gene unclear. The V gene's germline CDR1 is MNHNS and CDR2 SASEGT. V lost 0 bases to trimming and J lost 3 bases, with 12 bases between them. The CDR3 has 15 residues. CDR3 sequence: CASSEARTALYEQYF. In nucleotides, the CDR3 is TGTGCCAGCAGTGAAGCGCGAACAGCCCTCTACGAGCAGTACTTC.

This clone has only one observation. V and J are TRBV29-1 and TRBJ2-3; the D is unclear. This CDR3 is built from 11 residues. CDR1 and CDR2 from the germline V gene are SQVTM and ANQGSEA. V was shortened by 7 bases and J by 3 bases, with 8 bases between the two germline ends. The CDR3 coding sequence is TGCAGCGCACTAAGGACAGATACGCAGTATTTT. Translated: CSALRTDTQYF.

The chain couples TRBV3-1 (or the pseudogene TRBV3-2) to TRBJ1-4, with 9 bases aligning to TRBD1. The V gene's germline CDR1 is LGHDT and CDR2 YNNKEL (reference sequence). After removal of 5 bases from V and 2 bases from J, the junction contained 9 bases not matched to a gene. The CDR3 totals 17 residues. CDR3: CASSIRQGGVTNEKLFF. The CDR3 bases are TGTGCCAGCAGCATTCGACAGGGGGGTGTTACTAATGAAAAACTGTTTTTT.

V is TRBV11-2 and J is TRBJ2-5; 7 nucleotides align to TRBD2. V shed 1 base and J 3 bases; nucleotides not matched to a gene: 11. Per the germline V gene, CDR1 is SGHAT and CDR2 is FQNNGV. The CDR3 is 17 amino acids. This chain's CDR3 is CASSLGLGTKLKETQYF. The CDR3 nucleotides are TGTGCCAGCAGCTTAGGTCTCGGGACTAAATTGAAAGAGACCCAGTACTTC.

The chain is built from TRBV9 and TRBJ1-1; 9 bases are a match to TRBD1. The length of the CDR3 is 13 residues. CDR1 SGDLS and CDR2 YYNGEE come from the germline V gene. V trimming: 7 bases; J trimming: 0 bases; junction bases outside the gene matches: 1. CDR3 amino acids: CASGQGLNTEAFF. CDR3 nucleotide sequence: TGTGCCAGCGGACAGGGGTTGAACACTGAAGCTTTCTTT.

This clone was counted a single time. The V and J genes are TRBV30 and TRBJ1-2; 10 bases map to TRBD1. The CDR3 runs to 13 residues. J lost 2 bases, V lost 3 bases, and 0 bases had no gene match. From germline, CDR1 is GTSNPN and CDR2 SVGIG (reference sequence). The CDR3 is CAWRTGGNYGYTF. CDR3 nucleotides: TGTGCCTGGAGGACAGGGGGCAACTATGGCTACACCTTC.

The chain uses TRBV5-3 and TRBJ1-3; 7 bases line up with TRBD1. TRBV5-3 is assigned to the ORF class and has an uncertain function. The V gene end was trimmed by 4 bases and the J gene end by 0 bases; junction bases not matched to a gene: 13. This CDR3 comprises 18 residues. In nucleotides, the CDR3 is TGTGCCAGAAGCACCGATCCAGGGGGAAGGCGCTCTGGAAACACCATATATTTT. This gives the protein CARSTDPGGRRSGNTIYF.

V usage is TRBV18 and J usage is TRBJ1-1; no clear D gene. From germline, CDR1 is KGHSH and CDR2 LQKENI. Deletions cut 3 bases from V and 0 bases from J, with 8 bases between. There are 14 residues in the CDR3. The CDR3 nucleotides read TGTGCCAGCTCACCTAACAGCCTGAACACTGAAGCTTTCTTT. Residues: CASSPNSLNTEAFF.

CDR3 sequence: CASSDSPGGLGNTQYF. In nucleotides, the CDR3 is TGTGCCAGCAGTGATTCTCCAGGGGGGCTAGGTAATACGCAGTATTTT. V and J are TRBV2 and TRBJ2-3; tentatively, D is TRBD1 (7 bases). The CDR3 sequence is 16 residues long. Germline V gene data show CDR1 as SNHLY and CDR2 as FYNNEI. With 3 bases removed from V and 7 bases from J, the gap between germline ends came to 20 bases.

This chain uses TRBV12-3 or TRBV12-4 with TRBJ2-7, with 8 bases fitting TRBD1. The CDR3 is made up of 12 amino acids. Unmatched junction bases numbered 4, after V lost 6 bases and J lost 6 bases. Written as DNA, the CDR3 is TGTGCCAGCAGGGACAGGGTAGGCGAGCAGTACTTC. Protein: CASRDRVGEQYF.

For the CDR3, the DNA is TGTGCCAGTGGCCAGGTGTCGGGGAATTCACCCCTCCACTTT. This sequence encodes CASGQVSGNSPLHF. V gene TRBV19 combines with J gene TRBJ1-6; D remains ambiguous. The V gene lost 8 bases and the J gene lost 7 bases, with 15 bases spanning the gap. The CDR3 covers 14 residues. Germline CDR1 LNHDA, CDR2 SQIVND (reference sequence).

The chain is built from TRBV30 and TRBJ2-2; possible D gene TRBD1, 5 bases. The V end lost 0 bases, the J end lost 2 bases, and 22 bases lay between the germline ends. CDR1 and CDR2 from the germline V gene are GTSNPN and SVGIG (reference sequence). The CDR3 totals 19 residues. This CDR3 is CAWSVRRAGFDPNTGELFF. The CDR3 bases are TGTGCCTGGAGTGTCCGGCGCGCAGGGTTCGACCCCAACACCGGGGAGCTGTTTTTT.